This TCR beta chain was profiled in a study of response to subunit inactivated influenza vaccine. One entry per CDR3 protein, called by TCRdb with MiXCR from the RT-PCR reads. Found here are roughly 790,000 distinct CDR3 sequences, 21% of them singletons; the top ten hold about a tenth. This clonotype was detected a few times. Its antigen is undetermined. Study-level results: Few additional T cells are recruited per seasonal influenza vaccination, authors suggested.

The CDR3 runs 16 residues. V was pared by 4 bases and J by 4 bases, with 6 bases of the junction left unmatched. From germline, CDR1 is SGHVS and CDR2 FNYEAQ. The chain uses TRBV7-6 and TRBJ2-3, with 12 bases identical to TRBD2. This TCR was sampled from a man aged 50-59 years who received an inactivated influenza vaccine. This material consisted of PBMCs from blood, taken less than 6 days after vaccination. CDR3 in DNA: TGTGCCAGCAGCTCCCTAGCGGGGGGGCAAGCAGATACGCAGTATTTT. It specifies CASSSLAGGQADTQYF.